This TCR beta chain is from a study of PD-1 and CTLA-4 blockade in melanoma. V was pared by 1 base and J by 3 bases, with 7 bases between. The germline V gene has CDR1 LGHNA and CDR2 YNFKEQ. The CDR3 sequence is 13 residues long. Some clones are missing from TCRdb's copy, which holds only in-frame ones; the method was immunoSEQ multiplex PCR. The sample yields some 30,000 clones, 88% seen once. This receptor was obtained from a human donor with melanoma. The chain carries TRBV4-2 and TRBJ2-7; D is unclear. The sample here was CD8+ T cells from peripheral blood, taken from a patient given anti-PD-1 treatment. The CDR3 loop reads CASSQGPLYEQYF. As DNA, the CDR3 is TGTGCCAGCAGCCAAGGCCCCCTCTACGAGCAGTACTTC.